Below are 29 T cell receptor beta chains sequenced from a single sample in a study of blood T cell repertoires in COVID-19 (dated by TCRdb to the early 2020s). Receptor libraries were prepared by the immunoSEQ multiplex PCR assay. TCRdb holds this immuneACCESS table with in-frame rearrangements only. Some clones are missing; in checked studies, unresolved V genes explain under half, and the rest has no known cause. Here the sample has 300,000 to 400,000 clones; 88% occur a single time. Clones ranked in the top ten supply under 5% of the sample. The sequenced sample was peripheral blood. All receptors come from a woman aged 50 to 60 with active or convalescent COVID-19.

Details on this clone: Compared with germline, one end of the junction differs, possibly owing to a read error. This chain links TRBV18 with TRBJ2-7, with a tentative D call TRBD2 (5 bases). Germline V lookup: CDR1 KGHSH, CDR2 LQKENI. The CDR3 totals 12 residues. This CDR3 is CASSPLYGEGRF. The CDR3, as DNA: TGTGCCAGCTCACCGCTTTACGGTGAGGGTCGCTTC.

V gene TRBV7-9 combines with J gene TRBJ2-2; D ambiguous. CDR1 and CDR2 (germline): SEHNR, FQNEAQ (reference sequence). This CDR3 comprises 13 residues. Trimming cost V 3 bases and J 5 bases, with 7 bases left between them. Written as DNA, the CDR3 is TGTGCCAGCAGCTTCTCAGAAACCGGGGAGCTGTTTTTT. Translating gives CASSFSETGELFF.

The chain has TRBV5-1 and TRBJ2-5; 8 nucleotides line up with TRBD2. CDR1 and CDR2 (germline): SGHRS, YFSETQ. Trimming removed 3 bases from V and 4 bases from J; junction bases left unmatched: 8. The CDR3 has 15 amino acids. The CDR3 sequence: CASSWARGAGETQYF. CDR3 DNA sequence: TGCGCCAGCAGCTGGGCGCGGGGGGCAGGAGAGACCCAGTACTTC.

V is TRBV15 and J is TRBJ1-5; 12 bases match TRBD1. The CDR3 runs 15 residues. Germline CDR1 LNHNV, CDR2 YYDKDF (reference sequence). Trimming took 5 bases from V and 6 from J; bases not matched to a gene: 5. The CDR3 coding sequence is TGTGCCACCAGCCGGGGACAGGGGGCCGGTCAGCCCCAGCATTTT. It translates to CATSRGQGAGQPQHF.

The chain recombines TRBV21-1 with TRBJ2-7; the table gives TRBD1 as D, unverified against the DNA. TRBV21-1 is a pseudogene. The CDR3 spans 15 residues. CDR3 sequence reads: CASRTRDRGSYEQYF. As DNA, the CDR3 is TGTGCCAGCAGAACCCGGGACAGGGGATCCTACGAGCAGTACTTC.

The rearrangement links TRBV27 to TRBJ2-7; 10 bases are shared with TRBD1. J was trimmed by 7 bases and V by 4 bases; bases with no gene match: 7. The V gene's germline CDR1 is MNHEY and CDR2 SMNVEV (reference sequence). CDR3 length: 14 amino acids. The CDR3: CASSYGTGVGEQYF. DNA for the CDR3: TGTGCCAGCAGTTACGGGACAGGGGTAGGTGAGCAGTACTTC.

The chain links TRBV28 to TRBJ2-5; no definite D call. This CDR3 is 11 amino acids long. Germline V lookup: CDR1 MDHEN, CDR2 SYDVKM. V was cut by 4 bases and J by 5 bases, with 5 bases left in between. CDR3 sequence: CASSSQETQYF. CDR3 coding DNA: TGTGCCAGCAGTTCCCAGGAGACCCAGTACTTC.

The J gene is TRBJ2-7, the V gene TRBV11-1, with TRBD1 matching over 11 bases. This CDR3 contains 15 residues. The ends lost 3 bases at V and 7 bases at J; junction bases unmatched: 8. Germline V gene data show CDR1 as SGHAT and CDR2 as FQDESV (reference sequence). DNA of the CDR3: TGTGCCAGCAGCTTGATGGACAGGGGGCTAAGGGAGCAGTACTTC. This gives the protein CASSLMDRGLREQYF.

This clone appeared once. The genes are TRBV27 and TRBJ1-4, with 9 bases identical to TRBD1. The CDR3 consists of 14 residues. Germline lookup yields CDR1 MNHEY and CDR2 SMNVEV (reference sequence). Losses at the gene ends were 5 bases for V and 5 bases for J; bases not matched to a gene: 3. The CDR3 DNA reads TGTGCCAGCAGTCCGGGACAGGGAAATGAAAAACTGTTTTTT. It codes for CASSPGQGNEKLFF.

Here the CDR3 DNA reads TGTGCCACCCATAGGACAGGGAGCTATGGCTACACCTTC. It codes for CATHRTGSYGYTF. The chain employs TRBV6-5 and TRBJ1-2, with 8 bases matching TRBD1. Germline V gives CDR1 MNHEY, CDR2 SVGAGI. The junction had 8 bases not matched to a gene; V was cut back by 10 bases and J by 4 bases. This CDR3 has 13 amino acids.

V is TRBV5-5 and J is TRBJ2-6, with TRBD1 as a possible D gene (6 bases). Trimming removed 3 bases at V and 0 bases at J, with 19 bases between. This CDR3 is built from 19 residues. CDR1 and CDR2 (germline): SGHKS, YYEKEE (reference sequence). As DNA, the CDR3 is TGTGCCAGCAGCTGGCCGCTTGGGCAGGGGATCTCTGGGGCCAACGTCCTGACTTTC. Translated: CASSWPLGQGISGANVLTF.

As concerns this clone: Other nucleotide sequences in the sample specify the same CDR3. This chain links TRBV7-2 with TRBJ1-4, with 9 positions matching TRBD1. This CDR3 spans 14 amino acids. V lost 5 bases, J lost 8 bases, and 6 bases stayed unmatched. The V gene's germline CDR1 is SGHTA and CDR2 FQGNSA. CDR3 sequence reads: CASSLGQGREKLFF. Written as DNA, the CDR3 is TGTGCCAGCAGCCTCGGACAGGGGCGGGAAAAACTGTTTTTT.

The rearrangement joins TRBV30 to TRBJ2-7; 14 bases are a match to TRBD2. The CDR3 is made up of 15 amino acids. CDR1 is GTSNPN, CDR2 SVGIG, per germline (reference sequence). Trimming took 3 bases from V and 4 from J; bases not matched to a gene: 5. The CDR3: CAWRPRLAGGYEQYF. The CDR3 DNA is TGTGCCTGGAGACCCCGACTAGCGGGAGGGTACGAGCAGTACTTC.

This clone came up once. This rearrangement joins TRBV6-2 or TRBV6-3 to TRBJ2-5, with D tentatively TRBD2 (7 bases). The CDR3 consists of 16 residues. Germline V gives CDR1 MNHEY, CDR2 SVGEGT. The ends were cut back, 4 bases at V and 5 bases at J, with 20 bases in the middle. For the CDR3, the DNA is TGTGCCAGCAGTTTGCGGGGGCCCTTTGGAAGCGAGACCCAGTACTTC. It specifies CASSLRGPFGSETQYF.

CDR3 residues: CASRSQGATQYF. The CDR3 DNA reads as TGTGCCAGCAGATCCCAGGGGGCGACCCAGTACTTC. The chain has TRBV11-1 and TRBJ2-5; 8 bases line up with TRBD1. Germline V gene sequence: CDR1 SGHAT, CDR2 FQDESV (reference sequence). The length of the CDR3 is 12 residues. V gave up 6 bases and J gave up 7 bases; unmatched junction bases: 4.

The chain employs TRBV28 and TRBJ1-5; a weak D match, TRBD1 (5 bases). CDR3 length: 15 amino acids. CDR1 is MDHEN, CDR2 SYDVKM, per germline. Trimming removed 5 bases from V and 11 bases from J, with 22 bases in between. CDR3 in amino acids: CASSPASGQPQTQHF. The CDR3 nucleotides read TGTGCCAGCAGTCCCGCCTCAGGGCAGCCCCAAACCCAGCATTTT.

In its sample, this clone was seen a few times. DNA for the CDR3: TGTGCCAGCAGGGCAGGGGCTCAGCCCCAGCATTTT. It translates to CASRAGAQPQHF. The chain couples TRBV28 to TRBJ1-5; a possible D gene is TRBD1 (6 bases). The CDR3 is 12 amino acids. V was shortened by 6 bases and J by 6 bases, with 9 bases between the two germline ends. CDR1 MDHEN and CDR2 SYDVKM come from the germline V gene.

This chain links TRBV5-1 with TRBJ2-1; perhaps TRBD1 as D (5 bases). This CDR3 region has 15 residues. V shed 0 bases and J shed 6 bases, with 13 bases lying between them. The germline CDR1 and CDR2 sequences are SGHRS and YFSETQ. This chain's CDR3 is CASSLGSGRSNEQFF. DNA of the CDR3: TGCGCCAGCAGCTTGGGGTCAGGGCGAAGCAATGAGCAGTTCTTC.

CDR3 sequence (DNA): TGCGCCAGCAGCTTGTCTGGCGGGAGCTATGATAGGGCCAAAAACATTCAGTACTTC. Translation gives CASSLSGGSYDRAKNIQYF. The chain recombines TRBV5-1 with TRBJ2-4, with 7 bases that match TRBD2. The germline V gene has CDR1 SGHRS and CDR2 YFSETQ. Trimming cost V 1 base and J 1 base; bases outside gene matches: 14. The CDR3 runs to 19 residues. The whole variable domain, remainder taken from reference TRBV5-1 and TRBJ2-4, is KAGVTQTPRYLIKTRGQQVTLSCSPISGHRSVSWYQQTPGQGLQFLFEYFSETQRNKGNFPGRFSGRQFSNSRSEMNVSTLELGDSALYLCASSLSGGSYDRAKNIQYFGAGTRLSVL.

The rearrangement uses TRBV6-5 and TRBJ2-7, with D possibly TRBD2 on 5 matching bases. Germline CDR1 MNHEY, CDR2 SVGAGI. CDR3 size: 12 residues. Trimming removed 6 bases from V and 3 bases from J, with 9 bases in between. Written as DNA, the CDR3 is TGTGCCAGCAGGGGAGCGAACTACGAGCAGTACTTC. Its protein is CASRGANYEQYF.

A word on this clone: Other DNA sequences in the same sample also yield this CDR3. This chain links TRBV6-6 with TRBJ1-5; D unresolved. Per germline, CDR1 MNHNY and CDR2 SVGAGI (reference sequence). The CDR3 spans 11 residues. The V gene lost 6 bases and the J gene lost 6 bases, with 6 bases spanning the gap. CDR3 DNA: TGTGCCAGCAGGTCGAGTCAGCCCCAGCATTTT. This sequence encodes CASRSSQPQHF.

The chain carries TRBV7-3 and TRBJ2-5, with a possible D match to TRBD2 (6 bases). The germline V gene encodes CDR1 SGHTA and CDR2 FQGTGA. The CDR3 is 13 amino acids. The V end was cut by 3 bases, the J end by 4 bases, with 9 bases between. CDR3 amino acids: CASSLWRGETQYF. CDR3 in DNA: TGTGCCAGCAGCTTGTGGCGGGGAGAGACCCAGTACTTC.

The genes are TRBV30 and TRBJ2-6; 8 nucleotides align to TRBD1. Unmatched junction bases numbered 13, after V lost 5 bases and J lost 1 base. The CDR3 length is 18 residues. CDR1 and CDR2 from the germline V gene are GTSNPN and SVGIG (reference sequence). The CDR3 bases are TGTGCCTGGGGGGAGGCCGACAGGGGTAAATCTGGGGCCAACGTCCTGACTTTC. This gives the protein CAWGEADRGKSGANVLTF. The full variable domain, in which reference TRBV30 and TRBJ2-6 provide the parts outside the CDR3, is SQTIHQWPATLVQPVGSPLSLECTVEGTSNPNLYWYRQAAGRGLQLLFYSVGIGQISSEVPQNLSASRPQDRQFILSSKKLLLSDSGFYLCAWGEADRGKSGANVLTFGAGSRLTVL.

The table lists this clone with a count of one. The V gene is TRBV5-4, the J gene TRBJ1-3; 9 bases map to TRBD1. Germline V gene lookup returns CDR1 SGHNT and CDR2 YYREEE (reference sequence). V was clipped by 5 bases and J by 3 bases; unmatched bases: 3. The CDR3 contains 14 residues. The CDR3 region has the DNA TGTGCCAGCAGTCCGACAGGGGGTGGAAACACCATATATTTT. Protein: CASSPTGGGNTIYF.

The chain links TRBV7-2 to TRBJ2-7; D is perhaps TRBD2 (6 bases). V gave up 4 bases and J gave up 2 bases, with 12 bases separating them. The germline V gene encodes CDR1 SGHTA and CDR2 FQGNSA. This CDR3 comprises 14 residues. CDR3 in amino acids: CASSSGTLTYEQYF. In DNA form, the CDR3 reads TGTGCCAGCAGCTCCGGGACTCTTACCTACGAGCAGTACTTC. The full variable domain, its missing parts supplied by reference TRBV7-2 and TRBJ2-7, is GAGVSQSPSNKVTEKGKDVELRCDPISGHTALYWYRQSLGQGLEFLIYFQGNSAPDKSGLPSDRFSAERTGGSVSTLTIQRTQQEDSAVYLCASSSGTLTYEQYFGPGTRLTVT.

This chain uses TRBV7-2 with TRBJ1-4; D gene unclear. Germline CDR1 reads SGHTA; CDR2 reads FQGNSA. V lost 4 bases to trimming and J lost 8 bases, with 17 bases between them. The CDR3 totals 15 residues. Here the CDR3 DNA reads TGTGCCAGCAGCTCATCGGCCAACGGGGAGGAAAAACTGTTTTTT. The encoded protein is CASSSSANGEEKLFF. Variable domain in full (rest from reference TRBV7-2 and TRBJ1-4): GAGVSQSPSNKVTEKGKDVELRCDPISGHTALYWYRQSLGQGLEFLIYFQGNSAPDKSGLPSDRFSAERTGGSVSTLTIQRTQQEDSAVYLCASSSSANGEEKLFFGSGTQLSVL.

The chain has TRBV27 and TRBJ1-5, with D unclear. The CDR3 has 13 residues. CDR1 and CDR2 from the germline V gene are MNHEY and SMNVEV (reference sequence). V lost 4 bases and J lost 3, with 7 bases in between. CDR3 coding DNA: TGTGCCAGCAGTTCCCTCTTCAATCAGCCCCAGCATTTT. Amino acids: CASSSLFNQPQHF.

V is TRBV28 and J is TRBJ1-5; 7 bases are shared with TRBD1. Germline values: CDR1 MDHEN, CDR2 SYDVKM. There are 14 residues in the CDR3. With 3 bases clipped from V and 6 bases from J, the junction kept 5 bases outside the gene matches. For the CDR3, the DNA is TGTGCCAGCAGTTTTGAGGCAGGGGGTCAGCCCCAGCATTTT. This sequence encodes CASSFEAGGQPQHF.

The chain has TRBV7-9 and TRBJ1-2; 7 bases map to TRBD1. Per the germline V gene, CDR1 is SEHNR and CDR2 is FQNEAQ (reference sequence). V lost 2 bases and J lost 5; bases outside the gene matches: 14. The CDR3 consists of 17 residues. The CDR3 loop is CASSLMVKQGTRYGYTF. The CDR3 region has the DNA TGTGCCAGCAGCTTAATGGTCAAACAGGGGACAAGGTATGGCTACACCTTC.